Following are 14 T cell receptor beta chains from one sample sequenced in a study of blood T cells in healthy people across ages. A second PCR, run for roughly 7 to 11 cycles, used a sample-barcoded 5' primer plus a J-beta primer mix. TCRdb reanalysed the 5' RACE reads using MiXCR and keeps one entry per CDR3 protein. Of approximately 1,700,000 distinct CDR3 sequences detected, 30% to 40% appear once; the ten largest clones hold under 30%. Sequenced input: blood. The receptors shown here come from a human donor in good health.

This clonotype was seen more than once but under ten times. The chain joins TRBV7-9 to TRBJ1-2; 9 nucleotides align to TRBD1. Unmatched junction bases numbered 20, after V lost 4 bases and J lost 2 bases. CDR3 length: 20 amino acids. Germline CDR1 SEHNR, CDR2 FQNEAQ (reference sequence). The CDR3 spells CASSSPPRWDREILNYGYTF. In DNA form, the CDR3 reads TGTGCCAGCAGCTCGCCCCCTAGGTGGGACAGGGAGATATTAAACTATGGCTACACCTTC.

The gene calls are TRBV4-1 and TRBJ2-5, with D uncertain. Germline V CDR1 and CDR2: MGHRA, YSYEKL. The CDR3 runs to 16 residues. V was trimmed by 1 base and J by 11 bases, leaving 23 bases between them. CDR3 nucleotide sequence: TGCGCCAGCAGCCAAGTAAACCTAGTGGCCTACAATGAGCAGTACTTC. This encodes CASSQVNLVAYNEQYF.

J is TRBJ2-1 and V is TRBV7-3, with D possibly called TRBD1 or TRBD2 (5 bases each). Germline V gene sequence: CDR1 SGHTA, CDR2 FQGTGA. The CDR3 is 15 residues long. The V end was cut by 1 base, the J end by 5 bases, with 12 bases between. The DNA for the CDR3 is TGTGCCAGCAGCTTAATGCCGGGACGAAACAATGAGCAGTTCTTC. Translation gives CASSLMPGRNNEQFF.

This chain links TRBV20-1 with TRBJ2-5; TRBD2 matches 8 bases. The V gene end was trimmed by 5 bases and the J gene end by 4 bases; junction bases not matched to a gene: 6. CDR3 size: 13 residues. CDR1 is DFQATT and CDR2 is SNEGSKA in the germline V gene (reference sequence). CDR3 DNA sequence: TGCAGTGCTCCGGGACTAGGTCGAGAGACCCAGTACTTC. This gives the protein CSAPGLGRETQYF.

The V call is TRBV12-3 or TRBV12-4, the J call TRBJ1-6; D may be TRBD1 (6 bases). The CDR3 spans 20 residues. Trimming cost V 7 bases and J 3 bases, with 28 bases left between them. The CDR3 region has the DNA TGTGCCAGCACCATTGAGGCCGGCAGGGGAGTTTCCGGCTATAATTCACCCCTCCACTTT. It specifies CASTIEAGRGVSGYNSPLHF.

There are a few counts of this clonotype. This CDR3 reads CASTRQDATNEKLFF. The CDR3 DNA follows: TGCGCCAGCACGCGGCAAGATGCAACTAATGAAAAACTGTTTTTT. The chain links TRBV5-1 to TRBJ1-4; no definite D call. Per the germline V gene, CDR1 is SGHRS and CDR2 is YFSETQ. This CDR3 is 15 amino acids long. V was clipped by 6 bases and J by 0 bases, with 12 bases between them.

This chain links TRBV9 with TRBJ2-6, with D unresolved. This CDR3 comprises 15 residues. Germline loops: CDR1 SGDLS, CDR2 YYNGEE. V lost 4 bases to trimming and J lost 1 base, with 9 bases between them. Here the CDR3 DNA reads TGTGCCAGCAGCTCACAGCCTTCTGGGGCCAACGTCCTGACTTTC. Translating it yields CASSSQPSGANVLTF.

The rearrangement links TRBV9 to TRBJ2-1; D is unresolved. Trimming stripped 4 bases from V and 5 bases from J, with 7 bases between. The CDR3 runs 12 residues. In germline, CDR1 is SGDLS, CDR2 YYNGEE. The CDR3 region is CASSSWDNEQFF. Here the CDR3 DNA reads TGTGCCAGCAGCTCGTGGGACAATGAGCAGTTCTTC.

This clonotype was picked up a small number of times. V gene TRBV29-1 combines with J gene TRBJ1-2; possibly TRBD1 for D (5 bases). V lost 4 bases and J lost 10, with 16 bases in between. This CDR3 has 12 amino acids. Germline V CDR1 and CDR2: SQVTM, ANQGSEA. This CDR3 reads CSVAGTALDYTF. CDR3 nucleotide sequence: TGCAGCGTTGCGGGGACGGCCTTAGACTACACCTTC.

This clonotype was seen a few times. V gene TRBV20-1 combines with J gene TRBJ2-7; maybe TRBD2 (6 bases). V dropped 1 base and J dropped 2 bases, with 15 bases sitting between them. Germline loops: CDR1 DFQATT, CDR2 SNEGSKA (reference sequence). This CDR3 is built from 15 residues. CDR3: CSARVGGVATYEQYF. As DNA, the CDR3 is TGCAGTGCTAGAGTAGGCGGGGTGGCGACCTACGAGCAGTACTTC.

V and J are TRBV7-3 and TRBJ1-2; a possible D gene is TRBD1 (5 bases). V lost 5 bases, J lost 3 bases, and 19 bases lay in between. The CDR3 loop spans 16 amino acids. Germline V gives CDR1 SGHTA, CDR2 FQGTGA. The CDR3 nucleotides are TGTGCCAGCAGCACAAAGGGTTACGACAGCTACTATGGCTACACCTTC. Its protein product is CASSTKGYDSYYGYTF.

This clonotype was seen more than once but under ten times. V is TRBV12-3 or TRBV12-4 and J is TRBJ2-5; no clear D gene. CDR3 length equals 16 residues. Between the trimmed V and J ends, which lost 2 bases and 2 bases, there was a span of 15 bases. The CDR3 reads CASSLLPAPRQETQYF. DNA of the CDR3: TGTGCCAGCAGTTTATTGCCAGCCCCCCGTCAAGAGACCCAGTACTTC.

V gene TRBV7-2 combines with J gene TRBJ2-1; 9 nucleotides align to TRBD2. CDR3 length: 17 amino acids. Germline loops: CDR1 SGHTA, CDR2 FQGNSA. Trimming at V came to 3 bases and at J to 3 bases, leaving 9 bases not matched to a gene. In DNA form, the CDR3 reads TGTGCCAGCAGCTTTAGCTGGGGTAGCGGGGGCTACAATGAGCAGTTCTTC. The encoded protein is CASSFSWGSGGYNEQFF. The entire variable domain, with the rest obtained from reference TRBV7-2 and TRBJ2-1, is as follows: GAGVSQSPSNKVTEKGKDVELRCDPISGHTALYWYRQSLGQGLEFLIYFQGNSAPDKSGLPSDRFSAERTGGSVSTLTIQRTQQEDSAVYLCASSFSWGSGGYNEQFFGPGTRLTVL.

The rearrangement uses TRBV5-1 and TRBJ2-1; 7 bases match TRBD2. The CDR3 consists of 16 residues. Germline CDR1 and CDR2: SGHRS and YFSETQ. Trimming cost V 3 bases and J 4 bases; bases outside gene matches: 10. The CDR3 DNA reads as TGCGCCAGCAGCTCAACCGACGGGGGGACTTACAATGAGCAGTTCTTC. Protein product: CASSSTDGGTYNEQFF.